Presented here are 16 T cell receptor beta chains from one specimen sequenced in a study of T cell responses to AZD1222 COVID-19 vaccine (dated by TCRdb to about 2021). The protocol used for the library was the immunoSEQ multiplex PCR assay. TCRdb's version of the immuneACCESS table is confined to in-frame rearrangements and falls short of the full clone set. An unresolved V gene accounts for under half of the shortfall where checked; the remainder is of unknown origin. The sample yields around 150,000 clones; about 95% were counted once. The ten most abundant clones make up around 1.3% of the sample. Interpreted using the paper, the time point label stands for: baseline before first vaccination. This material consisted of peripheral blood, taken on day 0 of AZD1222 vaccination. These receptors were obtained from an adult in good health.

This clone has a single count. The chain combines TRBV11-2 with TRBJ2-5, with TRBD1 matching over 7 bases. CDR3 length: 15 amino acids. Per the germline V gene, CDR1 is SGHAT and CDR2 is FQNNGV. Unmatched junction bases numbered 2, after V lost 1 base and J lost 0 bases. CDR3 sequence reads: CASSLGGQYQETQYF. In DNA form, the CDR3 reads TGTGCCAGCAGCTTAGGGGGACAGTACCAAGAGACCCAGTACTTC.

This sequence joins TRBV4-1 and TRBJ1-5; D gene ambiguous. V lost 4 bases and J 2 bases, leaving 9 bases between the germline ends. Germline assignment: CDR1 MGHRA and CDR2 YSYEKL. The CDR3 covers 14 residues. DNA of the CDR3: TGCGCCAGCAGCCTAAGAGCGGGCAATCAGCCCCAGCATTTT. Its translation: CASSLRAGNQPQHF.

V and J are TRBV2 and TRBJ1-6; D is unclear. CDR1 is SNHLY, CDR2 FYNNEI, per germline. Trimming took 6 bases from V and 0 from J, leaving 12 bases between them. The CDR3 consists of 16 residues. This CDR3 is CASRTVFSSYNSPLHF. In DNA, the CDR3 is TGTGCCAGCAGAACAGTTTTCAGCTCCTATAATTCACCCCTCCACTTT.

This clone showed up just once. The chain carries TRBV6-1 and TRBJ1-2; D is unclear. Trimming took 0 bases from V and 1 from J, leaving 9 bases between them. Germline CDR1 is MNHNS and CDR2 is SASEGT. The CDR3 totals 15 residues. In DNA form, the CDR3 reads TGTGCCAGCAGTGAAGCGCATGGGATTAACTATGGCTACACCTTC. Protein: CASSEAHGINYGYTF.

V usage is TRBV19 and J usage is TRBJ1-2; D is undetermined. Germline assignment: CDR1 LNHDA and CDR2 SQIVND (reference sequence). The CDR3 is 15 residues long. Trimming took off 3 bases at V and 2 bases at J, with 13 bases between the two ends. The CDR3 DNA follows: TGTGCCAGTAGTATCAGTCGTGTAGTCAACTATGGCTACACCTTC. Amino acid sequence: CASSISRVVNYGYTF.

This chain joins TRBV4-1 and TRBJ1-6, with D perhaps TRBD1 (5 bases). V dropped 0 bases and J dropped 0 bases, with 9 bases sitting between them. Per germline, CDR1 MGHRA and CDR2 YSYEKL. CDR3 size: 17 residues. CDR3 sequence reads: CASSQEGRGSYNSPLHF. The CDR3 DNA sequence: TGCGCCAGCAGCCAAGAGGGGCGAGGCTCCTATAATTCACCCCTCCACTTT.

CDR3 amino acids: CASSADTGSGNTIYF. CDR3 sequence (DNA): TGTGCCAGCAGCGCCGATACAGGGTCTGGAAACACCATATATTTT. The chain recombines TRBV9 with TRBJ1-3, with a weak D call TRBD1 (6 bases). Between the trimmed V and J ends, which lost 3 bases and 1 base, there was a span of 11 bases. The germline CDR1 and CDR2 sequences are SGDLS and YYNGEE. The CDR3 is made up of 15 amino acids.

The V call is TRBV5-4, the J call TRBJ1-6; tentative D call: TRBD1 (6 bases). This CDR3 is 15 amino acids long. The ends were cut back, 4 bases at V and 8 bases at J, with 16 bases in the middle. Germline V CDR1 and CDR2: SGHNT, YYREEE (reference sequence). CDR3 sequence: CASSPGQGRYSPLHF. CDR3 sequence (DNA): TGTGCCAGCAGCCCCGGCCAGGGGAGGTATTCACCCCTCCACTTT.

The chain is built from TRBV12-3 or TRBV12-4 and TRBJ1-2; tentative D call: TRBD1 (5 bases). Trimming stripped 1 base from V and 5 bases from J, with 8 bases between. The CDR3 runs 13 residues. The CDR3 DNA sequence: TGTGCCAGCAGTTTAGGACAGAAGTATGGCTACACCTTC. This sequence encodes CASSLGQKYGYTF.

J is TRBJ1-5 and V is TRBV2, with 7 bases lining up with TRBD1. The CDR3 covers 14 residues. Germline V gives CDR1 SNHLY, CDR2 FYNNEI. With 6 bases clipped from V and 2 bases from J, the junction kept 4 bases outside the gene matches. The CDR3: CASRYTGGNQPQHF. The CDR3 nucleotides are TGTGCCAGCAGATACACAGGGGGCAATCAGCCCCAGCATTTT.

The gene calls are TRBV3-1 (or the pseudogene TRBV3-2) and TRBJ2-7; TRBD1 aligns across 8 bases. CDR1 LGHDT and CDR2 YNNKEL come from the germline V gene (reference sequence). The CDR3 is made up of 14 amino acids. The V and J ends lost 1 base and 1 base, in that order; junction bases with no gene match: 0. CDR3 bases: TGTGCCAGCAGCCAAGGGACAGGGTCCTACGAGCAGTACGTC. The encoded protein is CASSQGTGSYEQYV.

CDR3 residues: CASSRDMVGEQYV. CDR3 bases: TGTGCCAGCAGCCGGGACATGGTGGGCGAGCAGTACGTC. This rearrangement joins TRBV6-5 to TRBJ2-7, with a possible D match to TRBD1 (6 bases). Trimming left V 6 bases short and J 6 bases short, with 15 bases between. The CDR3 consists of 13 residues. The germline V gene encodes CDR1 MNHEY and CDR2 SVGAGI.

The rearrangement uses TRBV6-6 and TRBJ1-2; D not certain. Trimming stripped 3 bases from V and 5 bases from J, with 4 bases between. The CDR3 spans 11 residues. CDR1 MNHNY and CDR2 SVGAGI come from the germline V gene (reference sequence). The CDR3 nucleotides are TGTGCCAGCAGTTATGTTTATGGCTACACCTTC. It translates to CASSYVYGYTF.

This rearrangement joins TRBV19 to TRBJ2-5, with D possibly TRBD2 on 5 matching bases. Trimming pared 0 bases from V and 5 bases from J, leaving 13 bases between. The CDR3 covers 15 residues. Germline CDR1 LNHDA, CDR2 SQIVND (reference sequence). Here the CDR3 reads CASSIDLALGETQYF. The CDR3 coding sequence is TGTGCCAGTAGTATAGATTTAGCGTTAGGGGAGACCCAGTACTTC.

The rearrangement links TRBV5-1 to TRBJ1-6; 7 bases map to TRBD1. There are 14 residues in the CDR3. J gave up 7 bases and V 2 bases, and 3 bases lay outside the gene matches. The germline CDR1 and CDR2 sequences are SGHRS and YFSETQ. The CDR3 DNA is TGCGCCAGCAGCTTAGGGACAGCAAATTCACCCCTCCACTTT. This encodes CASSLGTANSPLHF.

The chain carries TRBV24-1 and TRBJ2-3; 9 bases map to TRBD1. The germline V gene encodes CDR1 KGHDR and CDR2 SFDVKD. V shed 2 bases and J 4 bases; nucleotides not matched to a gene: 6. The CDR3 is 16 residues long. CDR3 DNA sequence: TGTGCCACCAGTGATTCCGGGACAGGGTGGTCAGATACGCAGTATTTT. Its protein is CATSDSGTGWSDTQYF.